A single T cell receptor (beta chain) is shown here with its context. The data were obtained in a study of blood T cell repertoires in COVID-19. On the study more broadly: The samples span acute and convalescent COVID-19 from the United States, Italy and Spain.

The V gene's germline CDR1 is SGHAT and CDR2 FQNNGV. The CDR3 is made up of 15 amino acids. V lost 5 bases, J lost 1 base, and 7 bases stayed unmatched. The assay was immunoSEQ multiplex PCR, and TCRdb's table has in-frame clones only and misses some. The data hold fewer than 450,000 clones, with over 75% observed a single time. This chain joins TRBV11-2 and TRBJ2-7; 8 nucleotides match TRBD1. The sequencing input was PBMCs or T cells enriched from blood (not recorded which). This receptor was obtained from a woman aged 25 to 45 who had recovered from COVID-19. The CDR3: CASSPTGVPSYEQYF. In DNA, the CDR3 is TGTGCCAGCAGCCCGACAGGGGTTCCTTCCTACGAGCAGTACTTC.